This TCR beta chain was sequenced during a study of T cells in Graves' hyperthyroidism and ophthalmopathy. Researchers took RNA transcripts and amplified the TCR beta CDR3 regions from them. The primer set for the first-round RT-PCR of the TCR CDR3 was HTBI. Via MiXCR, TCRdb re-called the multiplex PCR reads, giving one row per CDR3 protein. The sample lists over 250,000 distinct CDR3 sequences, 12% to 15% seen once, with 34% in the top ten. At least ten counts were recorded for this clonotype. Its antigen is not identified. Findings and caveats of the study: The blood repertoire included most of the expanded thyroid clonotypes above 0.001. Stable hyperthyroidism was told apart from ophthalmopathy by a model built on 13 V-J features.

The study left out patients who had uncontrolled infection, other autoimmune disease, pregnancy or lactation. Source material: blood. The source is a woman between 40 and 50 years old with Graves' ophthalmopathy.

CDR3 coding DNA: TGCAGTGCTAGAGATAGGCTAGCTGGTGAGACCCAGTACTTC. This encodes CSARDRLAGETQYF. The V and J genes are TRBV20-1 and TRBJ2-5, with TRBD2 as a possible D gene (5 bases). CDR1 and CDR2 from the germline V gene are DFQATT and SNEGSKA (reference sequence). CDR3 size: 14 residues. V shed 0 bases and J shed 5 bases, with 13 bases lying between them.